These T cell receptor beta chains were read from a single sample in a study of radiotherapy plus CTLA-4 blockade in lung cancer. Measured with immunoSEQ multiplex PCR; TCRdb has only the in-frame clones, and not every one. The sample has 130,000 or so clones; 70% to 90% are singletons. The source was peripheral blood, collected from a patient treated with radiotherapy plus ipilimumab. All receptors come from a human donor with non-small cell lung cancer that progressed on radiotherapy plus ipilimumab. Both conserved end residues are part of each CDR3. D genes are given only for firm matches. Some rows have no size entry. The others give once, few or many, or a class for an expanded clone.

v_gene: TRBV6-1; abundance: NA; j_gene: TRBJ2-7; d_gene: NA; CDR3nt: TGTGCCAGCAGCTCTACACACGGGAGTCCCTACGAGCAGTACTTC; CDR3aa: CASSSTHGSPYEQYF
v_gene: TRBV6-1; abundance: NA; j_gene: TRBJ1-2; d_gene: NA; CDR3nt: TGTGCCAGCAATATACAGGGACCAGGGGGCTACACCTTC; CDR3aa: CASNIQGPGGYTF
v_gene: TRBV9; abundance: NA; j_gene: TRBJ1-5; d_gene: TRBD1; CDR3nt: TGTGCCAGCAGCGCGACAGGGTATAGCAATCAGCCCCAGCATTTT; CDR3aa: CASSATGYSNQPQHF
v_gene: TRBV6-1; abundance: NA; j_gene: TRBJ1-1; d_gene: NA; CDR3nt: TGTGCCAGCAGTGAATACCAGGGGCAGGCTGAAGCTTTCTTT; CDR3aa: CASSEYQGQAEAFF
v_gene: TRBV4-1; abundance: once; j_gene: TRBJ2-1; d_gene: NA; CDR3nt: TGCGCCAGCAGCCGAGAGGTCTCCTCCTACAATGAGCAGTTCTTC; CDR3aa: CASSREVSSYNEQFF
v_gene: TRBV10-1; abundance: NA; j_gene: TRBJ2-7; d_gene: TRBD2; CDR3nt: TGCGCCAGCAGTGAGTTGACTAGCGGGGAAGGAGAGCAGTACTTC; CDR3aa: CASSELTSGEGEQYF
v_gene: TRBV6-6; abundance: NA; j_gene: TRBJ1-2; d_gene: TRBD1; CDR3nt: TGTGCCAGCAGAATGGACAGGGAGGGAGGCTACACCTTC; CDR3aa: CASRMDREGGYTF
v_gene: TRBV18; abundance: NA; j_gene: TRBJ2-1; d_gene: NA; CDR3nt: TGTGCCAGCTCACCCCGGACAGAATACAATGAGCAGTTCTTC; CDR3aa: CASSPRTEYNEQFF
v_gene: TRBV6-5; abundance: NA; j_gene: TRBJ2-3; d_gene: TRBD2; CDR3nt: TGTGCCAGCAGGGGGACTATCCGCACAGATACGCAGTATTTT; CDR3aa: CASRGTIRTDTQYF
v_gene: TRBV10-2; abundance: NA; j_gene: TRBJ2-1; d_gene: NA; CDR3nt: TGCGCCAGCAGTGTGGCTTTCAATGAGCAGTTCTTC; CDR3aa: CASSVAFNEQFF
v_gene: TRBV5-8; abundance: NA; j_gene: TRBJ1-1; d_gene: NA; CDR3nt: TGTGCCAGAGATGATGACAGGAACACTGAAGCTTTCTTT; CDR3aa: CARDDDRNTEAFF
v_gene: TRBV2; abundance: NA; j_gene: TRBJ1-3; d_gene: NA; CDR3nt: TGTGCCAGCAGTGAAGCGCCCCTCGGGGCCGAGACATATTTT; CDR3aa: CASSEAPLGAETYF
v_gene: TRBV13; abundance: NA; j_gene: TRBJ1-1; d_gene: TRBD1; CDR3nt: TGTGCCAGCAGCTTATGGGACAGGGGCCTTGAAGCTTTCTTT; CDR3aa: CASSLWDRGLEAFF
v_gene: TRBV9; abundance: NA; j_gene: TRBJ2-2; d_gene: TRBD1; CDR3nt: TGTGCCAGCAGCGACGGACAGGGGTTTGGCACCGGGGAGCTGTTTTTT; CDR3aa: CASSDGQGFGTGELFF
v_gene: TRBV5-1; abundance: NA; j_gene: TRBJ2-5; d_gene: TRBD2; CDR3nt: TGCGCCAGCAGCCAACTAGCGGGAGGCCAAGAGACCCAGTACTTC; CDR3aa: CASSQLAGGQETQYF
v_gene: TRBV7-2; abundance: NA; j_gene: TRBJ2-7; d_gene: NA; CDR3nt: TGTGCCAGCAGCTTAGGTGGGCTCTCCTACGAGCAGTACTTC; CDR3aa: CASSLGGLSYEQYF